The next 14 T cell receptor beta chains were all read from a single sample in a study of CD8 T cells in ankylosing spondylitis. TCRdb independently ran MiXCR on the 5' RACE reads; one entry per CDR3 protein. Found here are roughly 400,000 distinct CDR3 sequences, around 20% of them singletons; the top ten hold roughly a sixth. Findings and caveats of the study: What appeared characteristic of ankylosing spondylitis blood was a TCR beta motif of under 10 highly homologous variants.

No antigen has been identified for these receptors. Source material: blood, either unsorted or a sorted T cell fraction (not recorded which). The source is a male donor with ankylosing spondylitis.

This clonotype was picked up many times. This sequence joins TRBV18 and TRBJ2-7; TRBD1 matches at 7 bases. Germline CDR1 KGHSH, CDR2 LQKENI. CDR3 length: 13 amino acids. Trimming took 4 bases from V and 6 from J; bases not matched to a gene: 6. The CDR3 loop is CASSLSGGSEQYF. In DNA, the CDR3 is TGTGCCAGCTCACTGTCAGGGGGTAGCGAGCAGTACTTC.

The rearrangement links TRBV6-1 to TRBJ1-5, with a weak D call TRBD1 (6 bases). V was cut by 6 bases and J by 6 bases, with 12 bases left in between. The CDR3 contains 13 residues. CDR1 and CDR2 (germline): MNHNS, SASEGT. The CDR3 reads CASRATGTQPQHF. In nucleotides, the CDR3 is TGTGCCAGCAGGGCCACAGGGACTCAGCCCCAGCATTTT.

This chain links TRBV29-1 with TRBJ2-1; D is undetermined. The CDR3 consists of 13 residues. Germline values: CDR1 SQVTM, CDR2 ANQGSEA. V lost 7 bases to trimming and J lost 0 bases, with 10 bases between them. This CDR3 is CSGWRPSYNEQFF. CDR3 DNA sequence: TGCAGCGGTTGGCGGCCCTCCTACAATGAGCAGTTCTTC.

The chain recombines TRBV7-3 with TRBJ2-3, with D hard to call. V lost 5 bases to trimming and J lost 0 bases, with 9 bases between them. CDR1 and CDR2 from the germline V gene are SGHTA and FQGTGA. This CDR3 has 14 amino acids. CDR3 residues: CASSLYSSTDTQYF. DNA of the CDR3: TGTGCCAGCAGCCTCTATTCTAGCACAGATACGCAGTATTTT.

There are a few counts of this clonotype. The chain has TRBV6-4 and TRBJ2-2; D remains ambiguous. V gave up 5 bases and J gave up 1 base, with 8 bases separating them. The V gene's germline CDR1 is MRHNA and CDR2 SNTAGT. The CDR3 consists of 14 residues. As DNA, the CDR3 is TGTGCCAGCAGTCGCCTAGTGAACACCGGGGAGCTGTTTTTT. Protein sequence: CASSRLVNTGELFF.

The chain combines TRBV10-3 with TRBJ1-2, with D possibly matching TRBD1 (5 bases). V lost 6 bases and J 8 bases, leaving 25 bases between the germline ends. The germline V gene has CDR1 ENHRY and CDR2 SYGVKD. This CDR3 contains 16 residues. The CDR3 nucleotides are TGTGCCATCAGAAAGCCAACACGGCGAGGGGTAGGAGGCTACACCTTC. Its translation is CAIRKPTRRGVGGYTF.

This clonotype was counted between two and nine times. The chain couples TRBV4-1 to TRBJ2-7; the D gene is possibly TRBD1 (5 bases). V was clipped by 4 bases and J by 5 bases, with 12 bases between them. This CDR3 region has 13 residues. The germline V gene has CDR1 MGHRA and CDR2 YSYEKL. The CDR3 loop is CASSPRQTHEQYF. CDR3 in DNA: TGCGCCAGCAGCCCGAGACAGACCCACGAGCAGTACTTC.

The CDR3 sequence is CASSLGTEYEQYF. DNA for the CDR3: TGTGCCAGCAGCCTTGGGACGGAATACGAGCAGTACTTC. The chain is built from TRBV7-3 and TRBJ2-7, with D perhaps matching TRBD1 or TRBD2 (5 bases each). This CDR3 region has 13 residues. Germline V gene data show CDR1 as SGHTA and CDR2 as FQGTGA. V gave up 5 bases and J gave up 4 bases, with 12 bases separating them.

This clonotype was seen a handful of times. The chain combines TRBV9 with TRBJ2-2, with D possibly being TRBD1 or TRBD2 (5 bases each). CDR1 SGDLS and CDR2 YYNGEE come from the germline V gene. The CDR3 is made up of 15 amino acids. Deletions cut 3 bases from V and 0 bases from J, with 9 bases between. Written as DNA, the CDR3 is TGTGCCAGCAGCGCCGGGACCCCGAACACCGGGGAGCTGTTTTTT. It codes for CASSAGTPNTGELFF.

This clonotype came up a few times. CDR3 DNA: TGTGCCAGCAGTCCACAGGGACTAGCGGGAGCGTTGAGGGAGCAGTACTTC. As protein: CASSPQGLAGALREQYF. This chain links TRBV27 with TRBJ2-7, with 14 bases lining up with TRBD2. The germline V gene has CDR1 MNHEY and CDR2 SMNVEV (reference sequence). The ends lost 5 bases at V and 7 bases at J; junction bases unmatched: 13. This CDR3 has 17 residues.

The chain has TRBV7-2 and TRBJ2-6, with D possibly matching TRBD1 (5 bases). Trimming removed 1 base from V and 2 bases from J, with 9 bases in between. Germline CDR1 and CDR2: SGHTA and FQGNSA. The CDR3 loop spans 16 amino acids. As DNA, the CDR3 is TGTGCCAGCAGCTTAGGTGTGGGGCCTGGGGCCAACGTCCTGACTTTC. Amino acid sequence: CASSLGVGPGANVLTF.

This clonotype was observed a single time. The chain uses TRBV7-9 and TRBJ1-4; D ambiguous. This CDR3 has 16 amino acids. The germline V and J ends were trimmed by 2 bases and 0 bases, with 10 bases remaining between them. Germline V gene data show CDR1 as SEHNR and CDR2 as FQNEAQ (reference sequence). The CDR3 protein is CASSLMTRATNEKLFF. CDR3 nucleotide sequence: TGTGCCAGCAGCTTAATGACAAGAGCAACTAATGAAAAACTGTTTTTT. The full variable domain, completed using reference TRBV7-9 and TRBJ1-4, is DTGVSQNPRHKITKRGQNVTFRCDPISEHNRLYWYRQTLGQGPEFLTYFQNEAQLEKSRLLSDRFSAERPKGSFSTLEIQRTEQGDSAMYLCASSLMTRATNEKLFFGSGTQLSVL.

The table lists this clonotype with a few counts. The J gene is TRBJ2-3, the V gene TRBV3-1, with D uncertain. Germline CDR1 and CDR2: LGHDT and YNNKEL (reference sequence). This CDR3 has 14 amino acids. Trimming left V 0 bases short and J 1 base short, with 5 bases between. DNA for the CDR3: TGTGCCAGCAGCCAAGAACAGCGCACAGATACGCAGTATTTT. This translates into CASSQEQRTDTQYF.

The chain carries TRBV20-1 and TRBJ2-6; 7 bases agree with TRBD2. CDR1 DFQATT and CDR2 SNEGSKA come from the germline V gene (reference sequence). V trimming: 6 bases; J trimming: 9 bases; junction bases outside the gene matches: 8. The CDR3 length is 13 residues. CDR3 protein: CSAAGSGGNVLTF. As DNA, the CDR3 is TGCAGTGCCGCGGGGTCGGGAGGCAACGTCCTGACTTTC.